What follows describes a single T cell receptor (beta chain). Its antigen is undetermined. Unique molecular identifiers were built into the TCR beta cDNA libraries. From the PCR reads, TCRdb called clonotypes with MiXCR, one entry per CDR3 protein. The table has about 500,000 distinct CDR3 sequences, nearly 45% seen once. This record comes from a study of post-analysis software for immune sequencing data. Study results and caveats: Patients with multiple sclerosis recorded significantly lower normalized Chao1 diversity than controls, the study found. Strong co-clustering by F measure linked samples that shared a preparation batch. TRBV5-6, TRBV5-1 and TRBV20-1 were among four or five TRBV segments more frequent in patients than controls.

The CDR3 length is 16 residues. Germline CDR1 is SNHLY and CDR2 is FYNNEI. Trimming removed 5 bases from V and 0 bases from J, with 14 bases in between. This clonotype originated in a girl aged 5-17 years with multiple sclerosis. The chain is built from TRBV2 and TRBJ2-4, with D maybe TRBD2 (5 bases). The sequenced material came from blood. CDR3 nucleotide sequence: TGTGCCAGCAGTTCCAGATTGCGGGTAGCCAAAAACATTCAGTACTTC. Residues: CASSSRLRVAKNIQYF.